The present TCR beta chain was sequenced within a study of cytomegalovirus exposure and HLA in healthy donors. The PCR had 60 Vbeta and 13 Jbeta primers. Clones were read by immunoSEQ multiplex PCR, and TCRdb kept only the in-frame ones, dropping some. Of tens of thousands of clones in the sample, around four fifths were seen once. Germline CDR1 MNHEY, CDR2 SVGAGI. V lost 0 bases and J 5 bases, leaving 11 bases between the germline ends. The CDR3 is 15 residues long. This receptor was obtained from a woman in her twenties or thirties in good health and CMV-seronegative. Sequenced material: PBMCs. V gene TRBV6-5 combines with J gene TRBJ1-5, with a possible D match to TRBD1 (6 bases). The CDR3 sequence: CASSYSVGADQPQHF. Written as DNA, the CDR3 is TGTGCCAGCAGTTACTCGGTGGGGGCGGATCAGCCCCAGCATTTT.